Below are 12 T cell receptor beta chains sequenced from a single sample in a study of shared clonotypes between healthy human individuals. Clones were read by immunoSEQ multiplex PCR, and TCRdb kept only the in-frame ones, dropping some. Among around 2.5 million clones listed, 80% to 95% were seen once. Sequencing used naive CD4+ T cells from PBMCs. Regarding subset: CD45RA+ positively selected. Receptor source: a young man in good health. Some clones in this sample may be carry-over from other donors' samples.

The chain has TRBV7-8 and TRBJ2-4, with 7 nucleotides matching TRBD2. V lost 1 base to trimming and J lost 0 bases; unmatched junction nucleotides: 18. The CDR3 runs to 21 residues. From germline, CDR1 is SGHVS and CDR2 FQNEAQ. This CDR3 is CASSLVPWGGDLTLAKNIQYF. CDR3 bases: TGTGCCAGCAGCTTAGTCCCCTGGGGAGGGGACCTTACTCTAGCCAAAAACATTCAGTACTTC. The whole variable domain, remainder taken from reference TRBV7-8 and TRBJ2-4, is GAGVSQSPRYKVAKRGQDVALRCDPISGHVSLFWYQQALGQGPEFLTYFQNEAQLDKSGLPSDRFFAERPEGSVSTLKIQRTQQEDSAVYLCASSLVPWGGDLTLAKNIQYFGAGTRLSVL.

J is TRBJ2-1 and V is TRBV7-9; unclear D gene. The CDR3 has 15 residues. The germline gives CDR1 SEHNR, CDR2 FQNEAQ (reference sequence). The V gene lost 3 bases and the J gene lost 2 bases, with 11 bases spanning the gap. The CDR3 DNA follows: TGTGCCAGCAGCTTCGACTCCTTCGCCTACAATGAGCAGTTCTTC. Protein: CASSFDSFAYNEQFF.

The chain carries TRBV4-3 and TRBJ2-1; D is unclear. Germline lookup yields CDR1 LGHNA and CDR2 YSLEER. The CDR3 contains 14 residues. V lost 0 bases and J 9 bases, leaving 12 bases between the germline ends. CDR3 coding DNA: TGCGCCAGCAGCCAAGATGCAGCCCGAGGTGAGCAGTTCTTC. The encoded protein is CASSQDAARGEQFF.

The chain combines TRBV7-9 with TRBJ1-1; D might be TRBD1 (6 bases). V dropped 5 bases and J dropped 4 bases, with 17 bases sitting between them. The CDR3 runs to 15 residues. The germline V gene has CDR1 SEHNR and CDR2 FQNEAQ (reference sequence). The CDR3 DNA reads as TGTGCCAGCAGCAGAGGACAGCCCAGGGGCACTGAAGCTTTCTTT. Translation: CASSRGQPRGTEAFF.

The chain carries TRBV7-3 and TRBJ2-3; 11 bases are shared with TRBD1. The CDR3 totals 16 residues. Trimming took 5 bases from V and 4 from J; bases not matched to a gene: 8. From germline, CDR1 is SGHTA and CDR2 FQGTGA. CDR3 coding DNA: TGTGCCAGCAGCGTCTGGGGGACAGGGGGAGCAGATACGCAGTATTTT. Amino acids: CASSVWGTGGADTQYF.

The J gene is TRBJ2-7, the V gene TRBV10-3, with D possibly TRBD2 on 5 matching bases. V dropped 2 bases and J dropped 4 bases, with 9 bases sitting between them. Looked up from germline, CDR1 is ENHRY and CDR2 is SYGVKD. This CDR3 spans 13 amino acids. The CDR3 bases are TGTGCCATCAGTGAGCCGGGGAAGTACGAGCAGTACTTC. Translated, it gives CAISEPGKYEQYF.

The chain links TRBV28 to TRBJ1-6; perhaps TRBD1 as D (6 bases). The V gene's germline CDR1 is MDHEN and CDR2 SYDVKM. Trimming stripped 7 bases from V and 10 bases from J, with 17 bases between. The CDR3 has 14 amino acids. Here the CDR3 DNA reads TGTGCCAGCAAGGGGGGTGTGCTTAGCTCACCCCTCCACTTT. It yields the protein CASKGGVLSSPLHF.

The V gene is TRBV6-1, the J gene TRBJ2-2, with D maybe TRBD2 (5 bases). The CDR3 runs to 15 residues. Germline V gene sequence: CDR1 MNHNS, CDR2 SASEGT. Trimming cost V 4 bases and J 4 bases, with 13 bases left between them. CDR3 residues: CASSVRGIGTGELFF. The CDR3 bases are TGTGCCAGCAGTGTAAGAGGGATCGGCACCGGGGAGCTGTTTTTT.

The V gene is TRBV5-1, the J gene TRBJ2-1; possible D gene TRBD1, 6 bases. V was clipped by 0 bases and J by 4 bases, with 11 bases between them. The CDR3 consists of 15 residues. Germline CDR1 and CDR2: SGHRS and YFSETQ. For the CDR3, the DNA is TGCGCCAGCAGCTTGGAAGGGGGAGAATACAATGAGCAGTTCTTC. It codes for CASSLEGGEYNEQFF.

Note on this clone: The sample holds other DNA sequences that translate to the same CDR3. The gene calls are TRBV28 and TRBJ2-2; D gene ambiguous. The CDR3 is 12 amino acids. Germline CDR1 reads MDHEN; CDR2 reads SYDVKM. The germline V and J ends were trimmed by 6 bases and 2 bases, with 4 bases remaining between them. The CDR3 here is CASSSNTGELFF. The DNA of the CDR3 is TGTGCCAGCAGCTCAAACACCGGGGAGCTGTTTTTT.

This chain links TRBV7-9 with TRBJ2-7; 7 bases fit TRBD1. J lost 2 bases, V lost 3 bases, and 4 bases had no gene match. CDR1 SEHNR and CDR2 FQNEAQ come from the germline V gene (reference sequence). This CDR3 comprises 14 residues. This chain's CDR3 is CASSFNDRAYEQYF. The CDR3 region has the DNA TGTGCCAGCAGCTTTAACGACAGGGCCTACGAGCAGTACTTC.

The V and J genes are TRBV6-1 and TRBJ1-1; 8 positions match TRBD1. Trimming removed 7 bases from V and 5 bases from J; junction bases left unmatched: 9. The CDR3 loop spans 14 amino acids. Germline lookup yields CDR1 MNHNS and CDR2 SASEGT. The CDR3 reads CASTLTGDVTEAFF. The CDR3 DNA is TGTGCCAGCACCTTGACAGGGGACGTGACTGAAGCTTTCTTT.